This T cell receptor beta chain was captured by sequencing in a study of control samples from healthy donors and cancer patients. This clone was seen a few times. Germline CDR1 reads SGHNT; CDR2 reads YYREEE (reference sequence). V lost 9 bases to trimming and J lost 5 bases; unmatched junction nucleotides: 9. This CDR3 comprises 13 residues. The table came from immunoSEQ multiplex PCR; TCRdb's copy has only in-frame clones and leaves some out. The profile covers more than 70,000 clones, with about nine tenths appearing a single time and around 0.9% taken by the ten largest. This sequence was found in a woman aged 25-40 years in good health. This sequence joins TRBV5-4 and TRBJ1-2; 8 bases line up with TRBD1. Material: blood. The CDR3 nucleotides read TGTGCCACTCAAACAGGGGGAACATATGGCTACACCTTC. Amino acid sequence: CATQTGGTYGYTF.